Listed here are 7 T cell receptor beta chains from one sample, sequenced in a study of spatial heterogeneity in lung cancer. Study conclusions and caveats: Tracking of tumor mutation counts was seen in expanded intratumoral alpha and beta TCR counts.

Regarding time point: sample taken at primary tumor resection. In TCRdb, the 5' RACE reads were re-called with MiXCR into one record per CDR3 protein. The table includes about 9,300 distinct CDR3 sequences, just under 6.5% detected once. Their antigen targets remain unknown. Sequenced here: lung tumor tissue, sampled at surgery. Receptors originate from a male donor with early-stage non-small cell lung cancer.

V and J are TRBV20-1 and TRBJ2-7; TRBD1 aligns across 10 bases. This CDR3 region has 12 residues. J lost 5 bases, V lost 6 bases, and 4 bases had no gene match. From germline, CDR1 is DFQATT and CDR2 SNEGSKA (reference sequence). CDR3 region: CSADRGRDEQYF. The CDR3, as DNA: TGCAGTGCAGACAGGGGGCGCGACGAGCAGTACTTC.

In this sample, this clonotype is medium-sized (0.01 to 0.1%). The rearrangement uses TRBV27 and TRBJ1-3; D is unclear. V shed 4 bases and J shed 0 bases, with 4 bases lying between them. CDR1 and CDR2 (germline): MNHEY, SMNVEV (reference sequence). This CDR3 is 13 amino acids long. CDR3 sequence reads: CASSWDSGNTIYF. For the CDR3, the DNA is TGTGCCAGCAGTTGGGACTCTGGAAACACCATATATTTT.

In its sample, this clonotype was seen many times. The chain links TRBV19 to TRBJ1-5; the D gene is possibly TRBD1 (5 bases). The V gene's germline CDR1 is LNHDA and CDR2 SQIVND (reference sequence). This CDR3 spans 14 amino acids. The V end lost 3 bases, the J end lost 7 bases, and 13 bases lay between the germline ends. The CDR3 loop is CASSIGALGQPQHF. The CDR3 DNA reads TGTGCCAGTAGTATCGGGGCCCTTGGGCAGCCCCAGCATTTT. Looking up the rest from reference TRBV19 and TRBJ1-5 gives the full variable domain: DGGITQSPKYLFRKEGQNVTLSCEQNLNHDAMYWYRQDPGQGLRLIYYSQIVNDFQKGDIAEGYSVSREKKESFPLTVTSAQKNPTAFYLCASSIGALGQPQHFGDGTRLSIL.

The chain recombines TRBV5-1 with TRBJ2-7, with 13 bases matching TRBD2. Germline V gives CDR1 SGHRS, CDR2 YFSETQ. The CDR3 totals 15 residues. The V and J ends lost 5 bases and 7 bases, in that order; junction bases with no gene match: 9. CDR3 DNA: TGCGCCAGCAGTCTACTAGCGGGGGGGCCGAGAGAGCAGTACTTC. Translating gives CASSLLAGGPREQYF.

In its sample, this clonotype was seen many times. The CDR3 region is CASIGTGEVHEQYF. The CDR3 nucleotides are TGTGCCAGCATCGGGACAGGAGAAGTCCACGAGCAGTACTTC. The chain links TRBV12-3 or TRBV12-4 to TRBJ2-7, with 8 bases that match TRBD1. V gave up 7 bases and J gave up 5 bases; unmatched junction bases: 10. The CDR3 consists of 14 residues.

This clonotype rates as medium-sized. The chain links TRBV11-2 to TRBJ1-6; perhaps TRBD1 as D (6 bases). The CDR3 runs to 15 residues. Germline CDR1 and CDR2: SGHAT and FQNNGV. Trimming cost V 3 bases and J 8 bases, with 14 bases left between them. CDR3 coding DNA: TGTGCCAGCAGCTTCCTAGGGGGGAGTGATTCACCCCTCCACTTT. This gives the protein CASSFLGGSDSPLHF.

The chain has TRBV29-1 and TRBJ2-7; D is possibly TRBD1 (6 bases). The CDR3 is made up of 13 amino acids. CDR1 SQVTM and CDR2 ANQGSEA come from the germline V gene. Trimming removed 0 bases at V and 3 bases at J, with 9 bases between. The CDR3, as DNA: TGCAGCGTTGAAGACAGGGGTAGCTACGAGCAGTACTTC. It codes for CSVEDRGSYEQYF.